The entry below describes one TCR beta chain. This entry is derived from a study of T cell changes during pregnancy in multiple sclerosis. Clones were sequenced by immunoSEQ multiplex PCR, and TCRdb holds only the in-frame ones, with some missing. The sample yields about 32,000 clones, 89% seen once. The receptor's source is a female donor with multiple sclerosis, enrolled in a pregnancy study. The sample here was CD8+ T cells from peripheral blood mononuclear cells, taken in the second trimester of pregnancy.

CDR3 DNA: TGTGCCAGCAGCTTGGGGAGGGGCCATAACTACGAGCAGTACTTC. It specifies CASSLGRGHNYEQYF. V gene TRBV5-6 combines with J gene TRBJ2-7; D may be TRBD2 (6 bases). CDR3 length: 15 residues. Between the trimmed V and J ends, which lost 0 bases and 3 bases, there was a span of 13 bases. CDR1 and CDR2 from the germline V gene are SGHDT and YYEEEE.